Listed below are T cell receptor beta chains from one sample, sequenced in a study of T-cell memory formation after mild COVID-19. TCRdb reprocessed the 5' RACE reads with MiXCR, giving one entry per CDR3 protein. In the table there are about 57,000 distinct CDR3 sequences, about 12% of which are singletons. Sequencing was carried out using PBMCs or a T cell subset sorted from them (not recorded which). These receptors were taken from a young man who had mild COVID-19 (a few samples of this study predate the infection). Cell type and time point are not known. CDR3s include the opening cysteine and the closing phenylalanine or tryptophan. Fields, in order: V gene, J gene, clone size, D gene, CDR3 protein, CDR3 DNA. A D gene is named only where the DNA matches it firmly. Rows give clone size only sometimes, using once, few, many, or a class for an expanded clone.

>TRBV4-1|TRBJ2-6|-|-
CASSLERAQGKSGANVLTF
TGCGCCAGCAGCCTTGAGCGGGCGCAGGGTAAATCTGGGGCCAACGTCCTGACTTTC
>TRBV14|TRBJ1-1|few|-
CASSQDMFRVAFF
TGTGCCAGCAGCCAAGATATGTTCCGGGTAGCTTTCTTT
>TRBV4-2|TRBJ2-1|few|-
CASSQDIWPRQFF
TGTGCCAGCAGCCAGGATATTTGGCCACGGCAGTTCTTC
>TRBV20-1|TRBJ1-3|-|-
CSARTSSVNENTIYF
TGCAGTGCTAGAACGTCGTCAGTGAACGAAAACACCATATATTTT
>TRBV6-5|TRBJ1-6|few|TRBD1
CASSYGDRTIF
TGTGCCAGCAGTTACGGGGACAGAACCATCTTT
>TRBV7-2|TRBJ2-5|-|TRBD2
CASSLIAGAEGTQYF
TGTGCCAGCAGCTTAATAGCGGGGGCCGAGGGGACCCAGTACTTC
>TRBV6-2/TRBV6-3|TRBJ2-5|-|TRBD2
CASSPLAGGEQETQYF
TGTGCCAGCAGTCCCCTAGCGGGGGGAGAGCAAGAGACCCAGTACTTC
>TRBV7-7|TRBJ2-3|many|-
CASSPDWRGTQYF
TGTGCTAGCAGCCCCGATTGGAGGGGTACGCAGTATTTT
>TRBV29-1|TRBJ2-5|few|TRBD1
CSGLAPRQGVSETQYF
TGCAGCGGTTTAGCCCCGAGACAGGGTGTTTCGGAGACCCAGTACTTC
>TRBV7-2|TRBJ2-5|-|TRBD2
CASSLTSGEETQYF
TGTGCCAGCAGCTTGACTAGCGGGGAGGAGACCCAGTACTTC
>TRBV27|TRBJ1-2|few|TRBD1
CASRLGQVGGYTF
TGTGCCAGCAGGCTGGGACAGGTGGGGGGCTACACCTTC
>TRBV10-3|TRBJ2-5|few|-
CAISRDIGTQTQYF
TGTGCCATCAGCAGAGATATAGGAACTCAGACCCAGTACTTC
>TRBV25-1|TRBJ1-3|few|-
CASSEGMNSGNTIYF
TGTGCCAGCAGTGAGGGTATGAATTCTGGAAACACCATATATTTT
>TRBV5-1|TRBJ2-5|few|TRBD2
CASSLFPGGETQYF
TGCGCCAGCAGCTTGTTTCCGGGGGGGGAGACCCAGTACTTC
>TRBV21-1|TRBJ2-7|-|-
CASSFQPGQGIRYF
TGTGCCAGCAGCTTCCAACCGGGACAGGGGATTCGGTACTTC
>TRBV30|TRBJ1-6|few|-
CACGTDNSPLHF
TGTGCCTGCGGGACTGATAATTCACCCCTCCACTTT
>TRBV7-2|TRBJ2-1|few|-
CASSMWGGAVNEQFF
TGTGCCAGCAGCATGTGGGGGGGGGCCGTCAATGAGCAGTTCTTC
>TRBV20-1|TRBJ2-7|many|TRBD2
CSASRGGWSEQYF
TGCAGCGCTAGCCGCGGGGGGTGGAGCGAGCAGTACTTC
>TRBV6-2/TRBV6-3|TRBJ1-4|-|-
CASSYSGGAEKLFF
TGTGCCAGCAGTTACTCCGGGGGTGCGGAAAAACTGTTTTTT
>TRBV11-2|TRBJ2-1|few|TRBD2
CASSLSGTSGDGVFF
TGTGCCAGCAGCCTATCCGGGACTAGCGGGGATGGGGTATTCTTC
>TRBV6-1|TRBJ1-2|-|TRBD1
CASSEVLGQGTYGYTF
TGTGCCAGCAGTGAAGTGTTAGGACAGGGAACCTATGGCTACACCTTC
>TRBV29-1|TRBJ2-2|-|-
CSVGAPGAGTGELFF
TGCAGCGTTGGTGCCCCTGGGGCAGGCACCGGGGAGCTGTTTTTT